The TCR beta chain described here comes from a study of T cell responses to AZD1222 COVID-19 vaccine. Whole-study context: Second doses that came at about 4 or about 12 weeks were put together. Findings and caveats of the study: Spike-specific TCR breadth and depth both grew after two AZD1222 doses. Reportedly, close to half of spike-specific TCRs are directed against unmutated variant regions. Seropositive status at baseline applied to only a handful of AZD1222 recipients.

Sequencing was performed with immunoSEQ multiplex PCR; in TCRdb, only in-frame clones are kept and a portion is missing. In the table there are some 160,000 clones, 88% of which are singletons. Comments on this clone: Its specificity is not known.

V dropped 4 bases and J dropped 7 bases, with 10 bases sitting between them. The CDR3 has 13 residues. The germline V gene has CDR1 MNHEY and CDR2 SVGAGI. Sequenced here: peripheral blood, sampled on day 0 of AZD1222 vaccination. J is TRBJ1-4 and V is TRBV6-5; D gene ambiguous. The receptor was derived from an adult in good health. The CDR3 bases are TGTGCCAGCAGTTCAAGATATGGTGAAAAACTGTTTTTT. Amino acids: CASSSRYGEKLFF.